The clone carrying this T cell receptor beta chain was picked up many times. Antigen specificity is unknown. CDR3 length equals 11 residues. Germline CDR1 is SQVTM and CDR2 is ANQGSEA. V was pared by 0 bases and J by 3 bases, with 3 bases between. The data are from a study of T cells in Graves' hyperthyroidism and ophthalmopathy. The authors deemed Graves' hyperthyroidism stable absent ophthalmopathy progression within 18 months. Newly diagnosed hyperthyroidism, duration under 2 months, in patients aged 18 to 65. Study observations and caveats: Most clonotypes that expanded in the thyroid above 0.001 also showed up in blood. Ophthalmopathy got predicted by the model a median about 6.5 months before its onset.

Amplification of TCR beta CDR3 regions was performed using RNA transcripts as template. The HTBI primer set served for first-round RT-PCR of the TCR CDR3. TCRdb re-analysed the multiplex PCR reads in MiXCR, keeping a single row per CDR3 protein. The table includes under 700,000 distinct CDR3 sequences, roughly 46% detected once. This rearrangement joins TRBV29-1 to TRBJ2-7; the D is unclear. This TCR came from a woman between 18 and 29 years old with Graves' hyperthyroidism. Material: peripheral blood or thyroid tissue (not recorded which). CDR3 DNA: TGCAGCGTTGAAGACCTCTACGAGCAGTACTTC. It codes for CSVEDLYEQYF.